This T cell receptor beta chain was observed in a study of shared clonotypes between healthy human individuals. The CDR3 spans 15 residues. J lost 2 bases, V lost 6 bases, and 6 bases had no gene match. Germline V lookup: CDR1 LNHDA, CDR2 SQIVND (reference sequence). Clones were sequenced by immunoSEQ multiplex PCR, and TCRdb holds only the in-frame ones, with some missing. The sample holds fewer than 550,000 clones, 75% to 80% seen once. Healthy HIV-negative adults with no recent acute infections or vaccinations were recruited as donors. Donors comprised only Caucasian adults living in Nashville, Tennessee.

This TCR came from a woman aged 40 to 55 in good health. Some clones in this sample may be carry-over from other donors' samples. The genes are TRBV19 and TRBJ1-2, with 10 bases aligning to TRBD1. Source material: PBMCs. As DNA, the CDR3 is TGTGCCAGTAGCAAGGGACAGGGGTCAAACTATGGCTACACCTTC. This translates into CASSKGQGSNYGYTF.